What follows are 23 T cell receptor beta chains derived from one specimen sequenced in a study of CXCR3-negative and CXCR3-positive naive CD8 T cells. Study conclusions and caveats: CXCR3-positive naive cells had more hydrophobic TRB CDR3s than CXCR3-negative naive cells.

Libraries were UMI-labeled 5' RACE TRB cDNA. From the 5' RACE reads, TCRdb lists one entry per CDR3 protein and no DNA. The sample shows tens of thousands of distinct CDR3 sequences, and 0.6% to 0.7% sits with its ten largest clones. Their cognate antigens are unknown. Sequencing used naive CXCR3+ CD8+ T cells from blood. This sample's subset: CD45RO-CCR7+CD27+CD95- naive CD8+ T cells expressing CXCR3 (TNR3+). The origin of the receptors is a human donor in good health. Some clones in this sample may be carry-over from other donors' samples.

The chain joins TRBV29-1 to TRBJ1-1; TCRdb's D call of TRBD1 is untestable without DNA. CDR1 is SQVTM, CDR2 ANQGSEA, per germline. CDR3 length equals 13 residues. The CDR3 sequence: CSVAPGLNTEAFF. The whole variable domain, filled in from reference TRBV29-1 and TRBJ1-1, reads SAVISQKPSRDICQRGTSLTIQCQVDSQVTMMFWYRQQPGQSLTLIATANQGSEATYESGFVIDKFPISRPNLTFSTLTVSNMSPEDSSIYLCSVAPGLNTEAFFGQGTRLTVV.

The rearrangement joins TRBV7-9 to TRBJ2-7; TCRdb gives TRBD1 as the D gene, but with no DNA this cannot be confirmed. The CDR3 runs 14 residues. CDR1 and CDR2 (germline): SEHNR, FQNEAQ (reference sequence). The chain's CDR3 is CASSLPGNIYEQYF.

The genes are TRBV3-1 and TRBJ1-1; the D call from TCRdb, TRBD1, cannot be confirmed without DNA. From germline, CDR1 is LGHDT and CDR2 YNNKEL (reference sequence). This CDR3 is 14 amino acids long. CDR3: CASSQERQGIEAFF.

V usage is TRBV29-1 and J usage is TRBJ2-1; without DNA, the TCRdb call of TRBD2 cannot be checked. Germline CDR1 and CDR2: SQVTM and ANQGSEA. The CDR3 runs to 18 residues. The CDR3 here is CSVILVGTSGKNDNEQFF.

This chain uses TRBV7-9 with TRBJ2-1; TCRdb indicates TRBD2, and absent DNA this call remains unverified. Per germline, CDR1 SEHNR and CDR2 FQNEAQ (reference sequence). The CDR3 loop spans 17 amino acids. CDR3 sequence: CASSSTSSGRAYLEQFF.

V and J are TRBV27 and TRBJ2-3; the TRBD1 assignment by TCRdb is unverifiable without DNA. Looked up from germline, CDR1 is MNHEY and CDR2 is SMNVEV (reference sequence). The CDR3 is 14 residues long. The CDR3 sequence is CASSVTGVTDTQYF.

This chain joins TRBV29-1 and TRBJ2-5. CDR1 is SQVTM, CDR2 ANQGSEA, per germline. This CDR3 comprises 14 residues. The chain's CDR3 is CSVEEGWEQETQYF.

V usage is TRBV28 and J usage is TRBJ1-1; TCRdb names TRBD1, which stays unverified in the absence of DNA. The germline V gene has CDR1 MDHEN and CDR2 SYDVKM. The CDR3 runs to 14 residues. CDR3 residues: CASSSDRSVPEAFF.

V and J are TRBV29-1 and TRBJ2-7; lacking DNA, the TRBD1 call made by TCRdb goes unchecked. CDR3 length equals 16 residues. Germline values: CDR1 SQVTM, CDR2 ANQGSEA. This CDR3 reads CSVEGPQGALPYEQYF.

The gene calls are TRBV7-9 and TRBJ2-5; the TRBD2 assignment by TCRdb is unverifiable without DNA. Germline V lookup: CDR1 SEHNR, CDR2 FQNEAQ (reference sequence). This CDR3 is built from 15 residues. CDR3 sequence: CASSLPAGPQETQYF. The variable domain in full, with the rest retrieved from reference TRBV7-9 and TRBJ2-5, is DTGVSQNPRHKITKRGQNVTFRCDPISEHNRLYWYRQTLGQGPEFLTYFQNEAQLEKSRLLSDRFSAERPKGSFSTLEIQRTEQGDSAMYLCASSLPAGPQETQYFGPGTRLLVL.

The chain recombines TRBV29-1 with TRBJ2-2. CDR3 length: 13 amino acids. The germline V gene has CDR1 SQVTM and CDR2 ANQGSEA. This CDR3 is CSVEKKSAGELFF.

The chain is built from TRBV7-6 and TRBJ2-7; TCRdb names TRBD2, which stays unverified in the absence of DNA. Germline V gene data show CDR1 as SGHVS and CDR2 as FNYEAQ. CDR3 length: 13 residues. The CDR3 region is CASTSGGESEQYF.

This CDR3 reads CASSHMGRRRTEAFF. The chain couples TRBV4-1 to TRBJ1-1. Germline values: CDR1 MGHRA, CDR2 YSYEKL. The CDR3 totals 15 residues.

The rearrangement links TRBV2 to TRBJ2-6. CDR3 size: 18 residues. Germline loops: CDR1 SNHLY, CDR2 FYNNEI. The CDR3 region is CASSVQLLQTSGANVLTF.

The V gene is TRBV12-3 or TRBV12-4, the J gene TRBJ2-7; the D call of TRBD2 rests on TCRdb alone, since no DNA is present to check it. There are 19 residues in the CDR3. CDR3: CASSLEAVGWAPRTYEQYF.

The gene calls are TRBV29-1 and TRBJ2-5; the D gene TCRdb calls, TRBD1, cannot be checked with no DNA. The CDR3 is 14 residues long. Germline V lookup: CDR1 SQVTM, CDR2 ANQGSEA. CDR3 region: CSVDSGQQQETQYF.

The chain links TRBV28 to TRBJ2-1; TCRdb's D call of TRBD2 is untestable without DNA. CDR1 is MDHEN, CDR2 SYDVKM, per germline. This CDR3 is built from 14 residues. CDR3 sequence: CASREGFSYNEQFF.

The rearrangement joins TRBV7-6 to TRBJ2-5; the TCRdb D gene call, TRBD1, has no DNA to confirm it. The germline CDR1 and CDR2 sequences are SGHVS and FNYEAQ. The CDR3 loop spans 15 amino acids. CDR3 sequence: CASRDRRTGQETQYF.

The chain is built from TRBV12-3 or TRBV12-4 and TRBJ2-2; TCRdb reports TRBD1, a call that lacks DNA to check it against. This CDR3 region has 15 residues. The CDR3 here is CASSLRPGSTGELFF.

This chain connects TRBV7-9 to TRBJ2-5; TCRdb's D gene call, TRBD1, goes unchecked for lack of DNA. CDR3 length: 14 residues. Germline CDR1 reads SEHNR; CDR2 reads FQNEAQ (reference sequence). The CDR3 loop reads CASTGRDPQETQYF.

The gene calls are TRBV28 and TRBJ2-7; the TCRdb call, TRBD1, lacks DNA for checking. This CDR3 spans 14 amino acids. The V gene's germline CDR1 is MDHEN and CDR2 SYDVKM. This chain's CDR3 is CASTPVGFSYEQYF.

The V and J genes are TRBV6-5 and TRBJ2-5; the D gene TCRdb calls, TRBD2, cannot be checked with no DNA. The CDR3 is 13 residues long. Germline CDR1 reads MNHEY; CDR2 reads SVGAGI. The CDR3 protein is CASRLAVQETQYF.

The chain is built from TRBV28 and TRBJ1-6. This CDR3 is built from 15 residues. Per the germline V gene, CDR1 is MDHEN and CDR2 is SYDVKM. Here the CDR3 reads CASSLQAVLNSPLHF.